Below, 29 T cell receptor beta chains from the same sample are listed, as sequenced in a study of T cells in localized non-small cell lung cancer. TCRdb keeps only in-frame clones here, not all; method: immunoSEQ multiplex PCR. The data contain 72,000 or so clones, approximately 84% of them singletons. Here the sequenced sample was peripheral blood, taken before any cancer treatment. These receptors came from an older female donor with stage I lung adenocarcinoma.

The chain is built from TRBV15 and TRBJ2-7, with D perhaps matching TRBD1 (5 bases). V dropped 5 bases and J dropped 4 bases, with 18 bases sitting between them. The CDR3 consists of 15 residues. Per germline, CDR1 LNHNV and CDR2 YYDKDF (reference sequence). The DNA of the CDR3 is TGTGCCACCAGCTCCCGTTGGGGCAGTCTATACGAGCAGTACTTC. Translation: CATSSRWGSLYEQYF.

This chain joins TRBV21-1 and TRBJ2-3; TRBD2 was called by the table and not checked on the DNA. TRBV21-1 is shown as a pseudogene. There are 16 residues in the CDR3. In DNA, the CDR3 is TGTGCCAGCACCTCATCTAGCGGGAGGGCCTCAGATACGCAGTATTTT. Amino acids: CASTSSSGRASDTQYF.

The rearrangement uses TRBV19 and TRBJ1-5, with D perhaps matching TRBD1 (5 bases). The CDR3 consists of 13 residues. Germline lookup yields CDR1 LNHDA and CDR2 SQIVND (reference sequence). V was pared by 3 bases and J by 7 bases, with 10 bases between. The DNA of the CDR3 is TGTGCCAGTAGTATGAGTGGGGGGCAGCCCCAGCATTTT. This translates into CASSMSGGQPQHF.

The J gene is TRBJ2-1, the V gene TRBV6-6, with 10 bases lining up with TRBD1. This CDR3 comprises 16 residues. Unmatched junction bases numbered 13, after V lost 6 bases and J lost 8 bases. Germline CDR1 is MNHNY and CDR2 is SVGAGI (reference sequence). The CDR3 loop reads CASSDVGDRGRDEQFF. The CDR3, as DNA: TGTGCCAGCAGCGACGTGGGGGACAGGGGTCGAGATGAGCAGTTCTTC.

J is TRBJ1-2 and V is TRBV19; perhaps TRBD1 as D (5 bases). Per germline, CDR1 LNHDA and CDR2 SQIVND (reference sequence). CDR3 length: 16 amino acids. Between the trimmed V and J ends, which lost 2 bases and 4 bases, there was a span of 17 bases. For the CDR3, the DNA is TGTGCCAGTAGTATAACCTTGCCGGGACGCGGCTATGGCTACACCTTC. Translated, it gives CASSITLPGRGYGYTF.

The chain couples TRBV7-9 to TRBJ2-4; 7 bases line up with TRBD2. The CDR3 is 19 amino acids. CDR1 and CDR2 from the germline V gene are SEHNR and FQNEAQ (reference sequence). The trim removed 5 bases at V and 0 bases at J, leaving 16 bases unmatched. CDR3 coding DNA: TGTGCCAGCAGCCTTTTCTTCGGGGACGGGGGGAAAGCCAAAAACATTCAGTACTTC. This gives the protein CASSLFFGDGGKAKNIQYF.

The rearrangement joins TRBV28 to TRBJ1-1; D gene uncertain. Germline CDR1 and CDR2: MDHEN and SYDVKM. The V end was cut by 5 bases, the J end by 5 bases, with 15 bases between. The CDR3 is 14 residues long. The CDR3 nucleotides are TGTGCCAGCAGTCCCCACTCCCTAGGGACTGAAGCTTTCTTT. It yields the protein CASSPHSLGTEAFF.

The chain combines TRBV28 with TRBJ2-7; weak D call: TRBD2 (5 bases). V shed 2 bases and J shed 9 bases, with 17 bases lying between them. The germline V gene has CDR1 MDHEN and CDR2 SYDVKM. There are 14 residues in the CDR3. The CDR3 reads CASSLPEGAGVQYF. Here the CDR3 DNA reads TGTGCCAGCAGTTTACCAGAGGGCGCTGGTGTGCAGTACTTC.

This clone was detected a few times. The rearrangement uses TRBV7-3 and TRBJ2-1; TRBD2 agrees at 11 bases. Per germline, CDR1 SGHTA and CDR2 FQGTGA. V dropped 5 bases and J dropped 4; count of bases not matched to a gene: 13. The CDR3 runs 18 residues. CDR3 region: CASSIRRQLAGAYNEQFF. CDR3 sequence (DNA): TGTGCCAGCAGCATCCGACGCCAACTAGCGGGAGCTTACAATGAGCAGTTCTTC.

This clone was seen once. V usage is TRBV19 and J usage is TRBJ2-5, with 9 bases that match TRBD1. The last part of the DNA fits TRBJ2-7 better; the J call may be wrong. The CDR3 covers 15 residues. CDR1 is LNHDA and CDR2 is SQIVND in the germline V gene (reference sequence). The CDR3 DNA sequence: TGTGCCAGTAGCCGGGGACAGGGTCCTTCCTACGAGCAGTACTTC. It yields the protein CASSRGQGPSYEQYF.

Here the CDR3 reads CASSFWTGGNSPLHF. The CDR3 DNA reads as TGTGCCAGCAGCTTCTGGACAGGGGGTAATTCACCCCTCCACTTT. This sequence joins TRBV13 and TRBJ1-6, with TRBD1 identical over 10 bases. Germline V gene data show CDR1 as PRHDT and CDR2 as FYEKMQ (reference sequence). V dropped 3 bases and J dropped 6; count of bases not matched to a gene: 2. The CDR3 is 15 residues long.

The gene calls are TRBV29-1 and TRBJ1-3, with D perhaps TRBD1 (5 bases). The CDR3 loop spans 13 amino acids. CDR1 is SQVTM and CDR2 is ANQGSEA in the germline V gene. V lost 7 bases to trimming and J lost 0 bases, with 10 bases between them. This CDR3 reads CSAGDRSGNTIYF. CDR3 in DNA: TGCAGCGCTGGGGACCGCTCTGGAAACACCATATATTTT. The variable domain in full, with the rest retrieved from reference TRBV29-1 and TRBJ1-3, is SAVISQKPSRDICQRGTSLTIQCQVDSQVTMMFWYRQQPGQSLTLIATANQGSEATYESGFVIDKFPISRPNLTFSTLTVSNMSPEDSSIYLCSAGDRSGNTIYFGEGSWLTVV.

The chain couples TRBV29-1 to TRBJ2-1, with a weak D call TRBD2 (5 bases). Trimming pared 3 bases from V and 2 bases from J, leaving 11 bases between. The CDR3 contains 14 residues. The germline V gene has CDR1 SQVTM and CDR2 ANQGSEA. The CDR3 DNA reads as TGCAGCGTTGAGCCCAGCGGACCCTACAATGAGCAGTTCTTC. It is translated as CSVEPSGPYNEQFF.

Only a few counts were recorded for this clone. The chain combines TRBV7-8 with TRBJ2-1; D gene ambiguous. The CDR3 contains 16 residues. Trimming pared 2 bases from V and 4 bases from J, leaving 15 bases between. Germline values: CDR1 SGHVS, CDR2 FQNEAQ. The CDR3 nucleotides read TGTGCCAGCAGCTTACGTGGAGTTCTTACATACAATGAGCAGTTCTTC. It is translated as CASSLRGVLTYNEQFF.

As DNA, the CDR3 is TGCAGCACCCGGACTAGCTCCTACGAGCAGTACTTC. This codes for CSTRTSSYEQYF. V is TRBV29-1 and J is TRBJ2-7; TRBD2 matches 7 bases. Trimming removed 8 bases from V and 0 bases from J; junction bases left unmatched: 4. This CDR3 contains 12 residues. Germline V gene lookup returns CDR1 SQVTM and CDR2 ANQGSEA.

The chain couples TRBV30 to TRBJ2-7; the D gene is possibly TRBD1 (6 bases). V lost 3 bases, J lost 11 bases, and 14 bases lay in between. The germline V gene encodes CDR1 GTSNPN and CDR2 SVGIG (reference sequence). The length of the CDR3 is 11 residues. The chain's CDR3 is CAWRQGSWEYF. The DNA for the CDR3 is TGTGCCTGGAGACAGGGCTCCTGGGAGTACTTC.

The chain has TRBV18 and TRBJ2-5; D may correspond to TRBD1 or TRBD2 (5 bases each). The CDR3 runs 14 residues. Germline loops: CDR1 KGHSH, CDR2 LQKENI. V gave up 6 bases and J gave up 7 bases, with 18 bases separating them. The CDR3 reads CASSPGPQRGTQYF. In nucleotides, the CDR3 is TGTGCCAGCTCCCCGGGACCCCAAAGGGGGACCCAGTACTTC.

This chain uses TRBV2 with TRBJ1-2; the match to TRBD1 covers 8 bases. Unmatched junction bases numbered 8, after V lost 6 bases and J lost 5 bases. The germline gives CDR1 SNHLY, CDR2 FYNNEI. The length of the CDR3 is 14 residues. The CDR3 is CASRSQGEAYGYTF. CDR3 nucleotide sequence: TGTGCCAGCAGATCACAGGGGGAGGCGTATGGCTACACCTTC.

The chain recombines TRBV4-2 with TRBJ1-2, with 7 bases fitting TRBD1. The germline V gene encodes CDR1 LGHNA and CDR2 YNFKEQ. The ends lost 0 bases at V and 4 bases at J; junction bases unmatched: 11. This CDR3 has 17 residues. The CDR3 DNA reads as TGTGCCAGCAGCCAAGACCCCCCGGGGACAGCCTTCTATGGCTACACCTTC. It yields the protein CASSQDPPGTAFYGYTF.

This clone was counted a few times. This rearrangement joins TRBV19 to TRBJ1-1, with D tentatively TRBD1 (6 bases). This CDR3 contains 15 residues. The V end was cut by 5 bases, the J end by 1 base, with 14 bases between. The germline V gene has CDR1 LNHDA and CDR2 SQIVND (reference sequence). The CDR3 loop reads CASSPRRQENTEAFF. The CDR3 DNA follows: TGTGCCAGTAGTCCCCGAAGACAGGAGAACACTGAAGCTTTCTTT.

The chain's CDR3 is CASRLVLAGELFF. The CDR3 DNA sequence: TGTGCCAGCCGACTAGTATTGGCCGGGGAGCTGTTTTTT. This chain uses TRBV6-6 with TRBJ2-2, with D possibly TRBD2 on 6 matching bases. The CDR3 runs to 13 residues. V lost 8 bases and J lost 6, with 13 bases in between. Germline CDR1 MNHNY, CDR2 SVGAGI (reference sequence).

The rearrangement uses TRBV9 and TRBJ1-1; 8 bases are shared with TRBD1. CDR3 length equals 17 residues. V was clipped by 3 bases and J by 0 bases; unmatched bases: 10. CDR1 is SGDLS and CDR2 is YYNGEE in the germline V gene. CDR3 amino acids: CASSGGQGGGLNTEAFF. CDR3 DNA: TGTGCCAGCAGCGGTGGACAGGGTGGGGGCCTGAACACTGAAGCTTTCTTT.

The chain couples TRBV5-1 to TRBJ2-1; 10 positions match TRBD2. V was clipped by 4 bases and J by 2 bases; unmatched bases: 3. This CDR3 region has 15 residues. The germline V gene has CDR1 SGHRS and CDR2 YFSETQ. The CDR3 nucleotides read TGCGCCAGCAGCCTAGCGGGAGAGACCTACAATGAGCAGTTCTTC. Encoded protein: CASSLAGETYNEQFF. The whole variable domain, remainder taken from reference TRBV5-1 and TRBJ2-1, is KAGVTQTPRYLIKTRGQQVTLSCSPISGHRSVSWYQQTPGQGLQFLFEYFSETQRNKGNFPGRFSGRQFSNSRSEMNVSTLELGDSALYLCASSLAGETYNEQFFGPGTRLTVL.

J is TRBJ1-2 and V is TRBV29-1; D uncertain. This CDR3 comprises 12 residues. The germline V gene has CDR1 SQVTM and CDR2 ANQGSEA. Trimming took 6 bases from V and 2 from J, leaving 10 bases between them. CDR3 nucleotide sequence: TGCAGCGTAGTTGCAGGCAACTATGGCTACACCTTC. Translating it yields CSVVAGNYGYTF.

The rearrangement uses TRBV5-6 and TRBJ1-1; TRBD1 matches 12 bases. CDR3 length equals 17 residues. V dropped 3 bases and J dropped 0; count of bases not matched to a gene: 6. Looked up from germline, CDR1 is SGHDT and CDR2 is YYEEEE. The CDR3 coding sequence is TGTGCCAGCAGCTCAAGGGACAGGGGGCGGGTGAACACTGAAGCTTTCTTT. Residues: CASSSRDRGRVNTEAFF.

The chain uses TRBV5-1 and TRBJ2-4, with D perhaps given as TRBD1 or TRBD2 (5 bases each). The V gene's germline CDR1 is SGHRS and CDR2 YFSETQ. V was pared by 5 bases and J by 10 bases, with 16 bases between. CDR3 length: 13 amino acids. CDR3 nucleotides: TGCGCCAGCAGTGATGGGACCTCCCCGATTCAGTACTTC. Translated, it gives CASSDGTSPIQYF. Combining the CDR3 with reference TRBV5-1 and TRBJ2-4 gives the whole variable domain KAGVTQTPRYLIKTRGQQVTLSCSPISGHRSVSWYQQTPGQGLQFLFEYFSETQRNKGNFPGRFSGRQFSNSRSEMNVSTLELGDSALYLCASSDGTSPIQYFGAGTRLSVL.

The chain is built from TRBV19 and TRBJ1-4; a weak D match, TRBD1 (5 bases). The ends were cut back, 5 bases at V and 6 bases at J, with 13 bases in the middle. The CDR3 has 14 amino acids. CDR1 is LNHDA and CDR2 is SQIVND in the germline V gene (reference sequence). For the CDR3, the DNA is TGTGCCAGTAGTCCAGGTCCGGGGGATGAAAAACTGTTTTTT. As protein: CASSPGPGDEKLFF.

This rearrangement joins TRBV6-6 to TRBJ2-1, with TRBD2 identical over 8 bases. Looked up from germline, CDR1 is MNHNY and CDR2 is SVGAGI (reference sequence). This CDR3 comprises 15 residues. After removal of 4 bases from V and 6 bases from J, the junction contained 8 bases not matched to a gene. Written as DNA, the CDR3 is TGTGCCAGCAGTTCTAGGCTAGCGGGTTTCAATGAGCAGTTCTTC. The encoded protein is CASSSRLAGFNEQFF.

The V gene is TRBV7-2, the J gene TRBJ2-1; 9 nucleotides agree with TRBD2. The ends lost 3 bases at V and 3 bases at J; junction bases unmatched: 6. CDR1 is SGHTA, CDR2 FQGNSA, per germline. This CDR3 spans 16 amino acids. CDR3 sequence reads: CASSFVSAGGYNEQFF. The CDR3 DNA reads as TGTGCCAGCAGCTTTGTTTCAGCGGGAGGCTACAATGAGCAGTTCTTC.